This T cell receptor beta chain was sequenced in a study of early T cells in non-severe SARS-CoV-2 infection. TCRdb re-called the 5' RACE reads with MiXCR, one entry per CDR3 protein. Of 80,000 to 95,000 distinct CDR3 sequences in the sample, 16% are singletons; the top ten hold 5% to 5.5%. This CDR3 has 19 amino acids. J was trimmed by 5 bases and V by 5 bases; bases with no gene match: 15. The TCR was taken from an adult who was a healthcare worker with PCR-confirmed SARS-CoV-2 infection or an uninfected control (not recorded which). The chain has TRBV12-3 or TRBV12-4 and TRBJ2-1, with 13 bases aligning to TRBD2. The sequences come from whole blood, collected at baseline. The CDR3, as DNA: TGTGCCAGCAGTACCGGGACAGGGGTAGGGACTAGCGGGAACAATGAGCAGTTCTTC. As protein: CASSTGTGVGTSGNNEQFF.